This T cell receptor gamma chain came from a study of Vδ1+ human thymocytes. Regarding the study as a whole: Approximately 19% of thymic delta-chain sequences were Vdelta2, with few Vdelta3, unlike blood Vdelta1+ controls. Thymic TRG and TRD repertoires appeared highly polyclonal, with Gaussian CDR3 length distributions. Many TRG clonotypes were shared between donors; TRD repertoires were essentially private.

The CDR3 covers 13 residues. Germline assignment: CDR1 EGSNGY and CDR2 YDSYNSKV. Trimming took 3 bases from V and 6 from J; bases not matched to a gene: 8. RNA was extracted from the cells and then reverse transcribed. CDR3 amplicons came from multiplex PCR with pooled V-gene forward and constant-region reverse primers. TCRdb re-called the multiplex PCR reads with CATT. The sample carries tens of thousands of gamma-chain clones, about 19% recorded once. After alphabeta T cell depletion, CD3+ Vdelta1+ Vdelta2- thymocytes were sorted. Vdelta1+ thymocyte sorts reached between about 97% and 99.6% purity. To note about this clone: Its antigen is not known.

Input material: Vdelta1+ gamma-delta thymocytes from the thymus. Subset meaning: FACS-sorted CD3+ TCRalphabeta- TCRVdelta1+ TCRVdelta2- thymocytes. The chain links TRGV2 to TRGJ1 or TRGJ2. This TCR derives from a girl less than two years old who had congenital heart surgery. The DNA of the CDR3 is TGTGCCACCTGGGACTGGGGGGTTTATAAGAAACTCTTT. Translating gives CATWDWGVYKKLF.